Sequencing of this TCR beta chain was carried out in a study of cytomegalovirus exposure and HLA in healthy donors. Germline CDR1 SGHKS, CDR2 YYEKEE (reference sequence). J was trimmed by 0 bases and V by 4 bases; bases with no gene match: 10. This CDR3 has 18 residues. In its sample, this clone was seen once. The primer mix had 60 Vbeta and 13 Jbeta primers. The repertoire was sequenced with immunoSEQ multiplex PCR; TCRdb's copy has only in-frame clones and lacks some. The sample has approximately 170,000 clones; 80% are singletons. The TCR originated in a man between 18 and 35 years old in good health and CMV-seropositive. Sequencing used PBMCs. The chain carries TRBV5-5 and TRBJ1-1, with TRBD1 matching 12 bases. The CDR3 DNA sequence: TGTGCCAGCAGCCAGGGGGACAGGGGGCGGTGGATGAACACTGAAGCTTTCTTT. Translating it yields CASSQGDRGRWMNTEAFF. Variable domain in full (rest from reference TRBV5-5 and TRBJ1-1): DAGVTQSPTHLIKTRGQQVTLRCSPISGHKSVSWYQQVLGQGPQFIFQYYEKEERGRGNFPDRFSARQFPNYSSELNVNALLLGDSALYLCASSQGDRGRWMNTEAFFGQGTRLTVV.